This TCR beta chain appears in the sequencing data of a study of response to subunit inactivated influenza vaccine. Study conclusions and caveats: There was a suggestion from the authors that each seasonal influenza vaccination recruits few new T cells.

This clonotype was observed a few times. Its antigen is not identified. The CDR3 contains 15 residues. Germline CDR1 reads SQVTM; CDR2 reads ANQGSEA. J lost 0 bases, V lost 6 bases, and 10 bases had no gene match. MiXCR, run by TCRdb on the RT-PCR reads, gives a single entry per CDR3 protein. Among 300,000 to 350,000 distinct CDR3 sequences listed, around 22% were seen once. The sequenced sample was PBMCs from blood, obtained about 20 months after vaccination. The sequence was collected from a man aged 50-75 years who received an inactivated influenza vaccine. This chain connects TRBV29-1 to TRBJ2-5, with 7 bases fitting TRBD1. The CDR3 DNA sequence: TGCAGCGTCCCACCCGCCGGGACAGACCAAGAGACCCAGTACTTC. Amino acid sequence: CSVPPAGTDQETQYF.